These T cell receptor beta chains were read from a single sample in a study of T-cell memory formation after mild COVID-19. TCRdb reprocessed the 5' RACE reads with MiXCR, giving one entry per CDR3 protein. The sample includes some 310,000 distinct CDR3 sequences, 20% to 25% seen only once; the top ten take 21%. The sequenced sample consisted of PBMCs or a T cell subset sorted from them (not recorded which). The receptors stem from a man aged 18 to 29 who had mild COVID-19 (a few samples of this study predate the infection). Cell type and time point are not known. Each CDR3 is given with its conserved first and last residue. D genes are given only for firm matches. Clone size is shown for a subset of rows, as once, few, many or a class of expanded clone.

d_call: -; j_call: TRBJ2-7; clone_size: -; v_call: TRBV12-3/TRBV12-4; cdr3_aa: CASRDRASSEQYF; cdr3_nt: TGTGCCAGCAGAGACCGGGCCTCCTCTGAGCAGTACTTC
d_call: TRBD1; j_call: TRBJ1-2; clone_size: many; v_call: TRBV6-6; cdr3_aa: CASSYSLQGPGYGYTF; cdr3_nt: TGTGCCAGCAGTTACTCACTACAGGGGCCGGGCTATGGCTACACCTTC
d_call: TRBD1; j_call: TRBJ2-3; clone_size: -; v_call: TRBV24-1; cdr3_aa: CATSPGTGRSTDTQYF; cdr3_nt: TGTGCCACCAGCCCCGGGACAGGGCGCAGCACAGATACGCAGTATTTT
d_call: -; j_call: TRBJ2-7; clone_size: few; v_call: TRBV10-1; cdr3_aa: CASSRDGPYEQYF; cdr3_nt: TGCGCCAGCAGCAGAGACGGCCCCTACGAGCAGTACTTC
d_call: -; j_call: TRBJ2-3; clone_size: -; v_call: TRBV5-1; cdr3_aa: CASSITGPDTQYF; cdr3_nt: TGCGCCAGCAGCATCACCGGGCCAGATACGCAGTATTTT
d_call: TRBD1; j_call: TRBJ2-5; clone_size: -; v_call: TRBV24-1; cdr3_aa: CATSDFGQGAETQYF; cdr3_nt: TGTGCCACCAGTGATTTTGGCCAGGGGGCAGAGACCCAGTACTTC
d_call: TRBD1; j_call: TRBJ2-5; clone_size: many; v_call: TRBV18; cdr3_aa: CASSRRTGEEETQYF; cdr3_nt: TGTGCCAGCTCACGTCGGACAGGGGAGGAAGAGACCCAGTACTTC
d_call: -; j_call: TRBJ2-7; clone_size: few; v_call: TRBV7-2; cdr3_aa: CASSPGTLHEQYF; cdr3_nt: TGTGCCAGCAGCCCAGGGACACTTCACGAGCAGTACTTC
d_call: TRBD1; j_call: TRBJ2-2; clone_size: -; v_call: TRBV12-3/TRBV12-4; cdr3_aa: CAAAPDRATGELFF; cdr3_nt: TGTGCCGCGGCCCCGGACAGGGCCACCGGGGAGCTGTTTTTT
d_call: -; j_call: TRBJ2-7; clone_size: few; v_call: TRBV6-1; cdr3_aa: CASRDRDSSSYEQYF; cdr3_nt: TGTGCCAGCAGAGACCGGGACTCCTCCTCCTACGAGCAGTACTTC
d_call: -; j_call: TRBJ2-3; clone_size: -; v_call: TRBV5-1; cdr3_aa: CASSHRQPNTDTQYF; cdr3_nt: TGCGCCAGCAGCCATCGACAGCCTAACACAGATACGCAGTATTTT
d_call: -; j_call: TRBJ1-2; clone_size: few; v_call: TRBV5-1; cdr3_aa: CASSLEDRGWGGYTF; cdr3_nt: TGCGCCAGCAGCTTGGAGGACCGGGGGTGGGGTGGCTACACCTTC
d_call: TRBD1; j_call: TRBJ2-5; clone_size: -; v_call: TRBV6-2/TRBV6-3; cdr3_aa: CASRTRGRETQYF; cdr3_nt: TGTGCCAGCAGGACAAGGGGGCGAGAGACCCAGTACTTC
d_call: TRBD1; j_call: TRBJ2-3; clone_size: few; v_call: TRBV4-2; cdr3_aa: CASSKGTGTSTDTQYF; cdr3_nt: TGTGCCAGCAGCAAAGGGACAGGGACGAGCACAGATACGCAGTATTTT
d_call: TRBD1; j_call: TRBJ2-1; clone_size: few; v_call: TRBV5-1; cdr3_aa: CASSLALTGTGVLGGPDNEQFF; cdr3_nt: TGCGCCAGCAGCTTGGCCCTGACAGGGACAGGGGTTCTCGGGGGCCCAGACAATGAGCAGTTCTTC
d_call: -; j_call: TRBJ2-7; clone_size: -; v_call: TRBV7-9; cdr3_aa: CASSLGTTGAGDEQYF; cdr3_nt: TGTGCCAGCAGCTTAGGAACGACCGGGGCGGGCGACGAGCAGTACTTC
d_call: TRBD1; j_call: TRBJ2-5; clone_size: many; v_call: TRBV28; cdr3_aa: CASSRDRGNLQETQYF; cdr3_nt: TGTGCCAGCAGTCGGGACAGGGGAAACCTACAAGAGACCCAGTACTTC